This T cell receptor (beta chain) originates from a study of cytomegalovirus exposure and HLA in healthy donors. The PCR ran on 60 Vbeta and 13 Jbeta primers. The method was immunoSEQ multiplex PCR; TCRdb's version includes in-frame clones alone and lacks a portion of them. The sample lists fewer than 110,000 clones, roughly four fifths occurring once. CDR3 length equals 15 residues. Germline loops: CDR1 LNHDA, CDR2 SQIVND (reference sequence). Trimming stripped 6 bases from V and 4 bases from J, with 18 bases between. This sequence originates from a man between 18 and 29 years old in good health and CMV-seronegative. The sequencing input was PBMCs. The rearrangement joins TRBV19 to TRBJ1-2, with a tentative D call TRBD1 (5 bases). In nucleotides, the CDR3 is TGTGCCAGTAGGTGGGGCCCTGGCAGCAGCTATGGCTACACCTTC. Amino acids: CASRWGPGSSYGYTF. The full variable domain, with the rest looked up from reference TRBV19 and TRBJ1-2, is DGGITQSPKYLFRKEGQNVTLSCEQNLNHDAMYWYRQDPGQGLRLIYYSQIVNDFQKGDIAEGYSVSREKKESFPLTVTSAQKNPTAFYLCASRWGPGSSYGYTFGSGTRLTVV.